The 7 T cell receptor beta chains presented below share a single source sample, sequenced in a study of low-dose radiotherapy and immunotherapy resistance in tumors. TRAV and TRBV primers primed cDNA for both TCRalpha and TCRbeta. A constant-region primer paired with the V-primer adapter amplified TCRs over approximately 19 PCR cycles. Each CDR3 protein gets one entry after TCRdb re-called the reads with MiXCR. The repertoire has 11,000 or so distinct CDR3 sequences, around half of them found once; the top ten carry roughly 8%. The receptors shown here come from a human donor with advanced metastatic prostate, ovarian, gallbladder or colorectal cancer (not recorded which). This table probably holds off-target reads from a library built for another chain.

The V and J genes are TRBV12-5 and TRBJ1-5, with D hard to call. The V gene's germline CDR1 is LGHNT and CDR2 FRNRAP. The CDR3 consists of 12 residues. Trimming stripped 6 bases from V and 11 bases from J, with 14 bases between. CDR3: CASGPSPSAQHF. CDR3 bases: TGTGCTAGTGGACCCTCACCTTCGGCCCAGCATTTT. The full variable domain, rest sourced from reference TRBV12-5 and TRBJ1-5, is DARVTQTPRHKVTEMGQEVTMRCQPILGHNTVFWYRQTMMQGLELLAYFRNRAPLDDSGMPKDRFSAEMPDATLATLKIQPSEPRDSAVYFCASGPSPSAQHFGDGTRLSIL.

V and J are TRBV30 and TRBJ2-5; perhaps TRBD2 as D (5 bases). CDR1 and CDR2 (germline): GTSNPN, SVGIG (reference sequence). V was pared by 0 bases and J by 5 bases, with 10 bases between. This CDR3 region has 13 residues. The CDR3 region has the DNA TGTGCCTGGAGTGTACAAGGCGGGGAGACCCAGTACTTC. It codes for CAWSVQGGETQYF.

V usage is TRBV27 and J usage is TRBJ1-5, with D unclear. From germline, CDR1 is MNHEY and CDR2 SMNVEV (reference sequence). The CDR3 is made up of 13 amino acids. Trimming removed 5 bases at V and 0 bases at J, with 5 bases between. The CDR3 sequence: CASSTSSNQPQHF. The DNA of the CDR3 is TGTGCCAGCAGTACCAGTAGCAATCAGCCCCAGCATTTT.

This chain uses TRBV15 with TRBJ2-3; TRBD2 aligns across 15 bases. Germline CDR1 and CDR2: LNHNV and YYDKDF (reference sequence). This CDR3 comprises 18 residues. The J segment lost 4 bases and the V segment lost 4 bases, leaving 9 bases of the junction unmatched. DNA for the CDR3: TGTGCCACCAGCATTCCGGGACTAGCGGGGGGTTGGGCAGATACGCAGTATTTT. Its protein product is CATSIPGLAGGWADTQYF.

This clonotype was picked up one time. The rearrangement joins TRBV5-4 to TRBJ1-2, with 7 bases identical to TRBD1. V shed 4 bases, J shed 4 bases, and the junction held 4 bases outside the gene matches. Germline lookup yields CDR1 SGHNT and CDR2 YYREEE (reference sequence). This CDR3 comprises 13 residues. The CDR3 spells CASSQGQTYGYTF. CDR3 DNA sequence: TGTGCCAGCAGCCAGGGACAGACCTATGGCTACACCTTC.

The V gene is TRBV12-5, the J gene TRBJ2-7; either TRBD1 or TRBD2 may supply D (5 bases each). The V end lost 6 bases, the J end lost 6 bases, and 15 bases lay between the germline ends. The germline V gene has CDR1 LGHNT and CDR2 FRNRAP. This CDR3 comprises 13 residues. CDR3 nucleotide sequence: TGTGCTAGTGGGAACGGGGCACGGTCCGAGCAGTACTTC. Protein sequence: CASGNGARSEQYF.

This chain joins TRBV19 and TRBJ2-7; 13 bases fit TRBD2. From germline, CDR1 is LNHDA and CDR2 SQIVND (reference sequence). The CDR3 covers 17 residues. The J segment lost 3 bases and the V segment lost 4 bases, leaving 9 bases of the junction unmatched. CDR3 coding DNA: TGTGCCAGTAGTACCGGACTAGCGGGGGAGGTCAACTACGAGCAGTACTTC. Protein: CASSTGLAGEVNYEQYF.